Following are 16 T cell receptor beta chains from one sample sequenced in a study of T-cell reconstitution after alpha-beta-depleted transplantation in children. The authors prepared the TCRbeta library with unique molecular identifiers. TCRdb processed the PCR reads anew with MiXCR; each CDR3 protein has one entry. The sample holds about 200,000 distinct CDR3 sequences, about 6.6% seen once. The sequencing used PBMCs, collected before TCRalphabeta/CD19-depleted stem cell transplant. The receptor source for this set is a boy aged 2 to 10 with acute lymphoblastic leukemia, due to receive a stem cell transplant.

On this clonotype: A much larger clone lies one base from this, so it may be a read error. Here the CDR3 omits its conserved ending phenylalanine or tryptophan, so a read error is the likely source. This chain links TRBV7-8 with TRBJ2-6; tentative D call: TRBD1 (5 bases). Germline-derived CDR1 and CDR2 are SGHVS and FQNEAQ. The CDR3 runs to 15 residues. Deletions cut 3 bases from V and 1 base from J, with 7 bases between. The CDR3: CASSFAGSGANVLTL. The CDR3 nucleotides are TGTGCCAGCAGCTTCGCAGGGTCTGGGGCCAACGTCCTGACTCTC.

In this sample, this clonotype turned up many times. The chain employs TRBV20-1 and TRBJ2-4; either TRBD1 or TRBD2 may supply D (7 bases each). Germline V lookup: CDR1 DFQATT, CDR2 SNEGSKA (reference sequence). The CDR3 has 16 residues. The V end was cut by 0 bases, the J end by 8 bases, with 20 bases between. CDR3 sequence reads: CSARDPRGQGGDIQYF. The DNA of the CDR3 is TGCAGTGCTAGAGATCCTCGAGGGCAGGGGGGGGACATTCAGTACTTC.

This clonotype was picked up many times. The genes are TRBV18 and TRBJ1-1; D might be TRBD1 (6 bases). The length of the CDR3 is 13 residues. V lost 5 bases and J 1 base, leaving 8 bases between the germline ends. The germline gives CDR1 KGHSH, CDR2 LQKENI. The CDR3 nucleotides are TGTGCCAGCTCAGAGGGGGAGAACACTGAAGCTTTCTTT. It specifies CASSEGENTEAFF.

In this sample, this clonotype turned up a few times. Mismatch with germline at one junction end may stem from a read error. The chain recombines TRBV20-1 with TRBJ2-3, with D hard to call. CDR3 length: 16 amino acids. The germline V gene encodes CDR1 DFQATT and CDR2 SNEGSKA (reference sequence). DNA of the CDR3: TGCAGTGCCAGAGATTCAGACCGTTACGGAGCAGATACGCAGTATTTT. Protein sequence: CSARDSDRYGADTQYF.

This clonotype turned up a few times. For the CDR3, the DNA is TGTGCCAGCAGCCAAGGCTGGGACAGGTCCTACGAGCAGTACTTC. This encodes CASSQGWDRSYEQYF. This chain uses TRBV3-1 with TRBJ2-7, with 8 bases aligning to TRBD1. J was trimmed by 1 base and V by 1 base; bases with no gene match: 3. The germline gives CDR1 LGHDT, CDR2 YNNKEL (reference sequence). The CDR3 spans 15 residues.

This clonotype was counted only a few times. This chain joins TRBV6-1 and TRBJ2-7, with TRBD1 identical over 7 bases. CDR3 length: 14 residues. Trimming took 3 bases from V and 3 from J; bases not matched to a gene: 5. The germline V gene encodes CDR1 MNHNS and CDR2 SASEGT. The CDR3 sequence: CASSDGTALYEQYF. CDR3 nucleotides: TGTGCCAGCAGTGACGGGACAGCGCTCTACGAGCAGTACTTC.

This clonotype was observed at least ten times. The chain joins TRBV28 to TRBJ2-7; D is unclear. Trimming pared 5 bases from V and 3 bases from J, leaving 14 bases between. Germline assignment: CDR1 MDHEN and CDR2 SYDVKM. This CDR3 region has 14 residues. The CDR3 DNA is TGTGCCAGCAGTCTAGAGATGGGCGGCTACGAGCAGTACTTC. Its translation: CASSLEMGGYEQYF.

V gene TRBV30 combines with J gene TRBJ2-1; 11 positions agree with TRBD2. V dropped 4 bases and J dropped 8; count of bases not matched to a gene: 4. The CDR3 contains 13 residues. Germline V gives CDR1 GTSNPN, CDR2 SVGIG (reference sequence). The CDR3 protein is CAWTSGRSDEQFF. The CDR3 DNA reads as TGTGCCTGGACTAGCGGGAGGTCTGATGAGCAGTTCTTC.

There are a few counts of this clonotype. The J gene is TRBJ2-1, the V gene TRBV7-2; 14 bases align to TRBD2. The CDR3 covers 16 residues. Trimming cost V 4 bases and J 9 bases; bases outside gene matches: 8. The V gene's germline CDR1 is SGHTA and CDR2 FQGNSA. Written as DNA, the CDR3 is TGTGCCAGCAGCTCGGGACTAGCGGGAGAGTATAGTGAGCAGTTCTTC. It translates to CASSSGLAGEYSEQFF.

The CDR3: CASSPNSGSYEQYF. CDR3 in DNA: TGTGCCAGCTCACCCAACAGCGGATCCTACGAGCAGTACTTC. The chain uses TRBV18 and TRBJ2-7; a weak D match, TRBD2 (5 bases). The germline CDR1 and CDR2 sequences are KGHSH and LQKENI. This CDR3 has 14 amino acids. V lost 3 bases, J lost 1 base, and 10 bases lay in between.

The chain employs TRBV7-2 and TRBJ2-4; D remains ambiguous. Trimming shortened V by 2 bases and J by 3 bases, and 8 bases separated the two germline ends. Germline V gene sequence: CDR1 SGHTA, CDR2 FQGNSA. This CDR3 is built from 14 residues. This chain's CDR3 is CASSLLALKNIQYF. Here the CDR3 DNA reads TGTGCCAGCAGCTTACTGGCCCTCAAAAACATTCAGTACTTC. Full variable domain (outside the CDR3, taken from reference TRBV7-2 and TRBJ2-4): GAGVSQSPSNKVTEKGKDVELRCDPISGHTALYWYRQSLGQGLEFLIYFQGNSAPDKSGLPSDRFSAERTGGSVSTLTIQRTQQEDSAVYLCASSLLALKNIQYFGAGTRLSVL.

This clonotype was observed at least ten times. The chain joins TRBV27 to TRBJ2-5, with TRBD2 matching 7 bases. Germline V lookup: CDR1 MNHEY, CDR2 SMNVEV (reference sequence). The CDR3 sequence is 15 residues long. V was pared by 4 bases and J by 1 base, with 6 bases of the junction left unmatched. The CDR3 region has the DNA TGTGCCAGCAGTTCATTAGCGGGCCTCCAAGAGACCCAGTACTTC. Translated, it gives CASSSLAGLQETQYF.

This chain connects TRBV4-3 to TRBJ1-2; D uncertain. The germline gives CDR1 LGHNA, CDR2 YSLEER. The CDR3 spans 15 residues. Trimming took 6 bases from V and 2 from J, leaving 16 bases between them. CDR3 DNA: TGCGCCAGCAGTGAAAGTTTGGGCAGGAACTATGGCTACACCTTC. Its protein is CASSESLGRNYGYTF.

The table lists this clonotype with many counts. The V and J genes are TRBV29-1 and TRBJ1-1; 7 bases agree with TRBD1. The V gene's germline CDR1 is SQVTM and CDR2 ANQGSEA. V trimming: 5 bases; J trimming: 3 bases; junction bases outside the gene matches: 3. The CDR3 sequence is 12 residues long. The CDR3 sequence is CSVWDRDTEAFF. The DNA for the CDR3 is TGCAGCGTTTGGGACAGAGACACTGAAGCTTTCTTT. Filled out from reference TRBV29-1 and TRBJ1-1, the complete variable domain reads SAVISQKPSRDICQRGTSLTIQCQVDSQVTMMFWYRQQPGQSLTLIATANQGSEATYESGFVIDKFPISRPNLTFSTLTVSNMSPEDSSIYLCSVWDRDTEAFFGQGTRLTVV.

The CDR3 protein is CATRGSGQGLSYTF. As DNA, the CDR3 is TGTGCCACCAGGGGGTCGGGACAGGGCCTGAGCTACACCTTC. The V call is TRBV15, the J call TRBJ1-2, with 9 nucleotides matching TRBD1. V lost 6 bases to trimming and J lost 9 bases; unmatched junction nucleotides: 11. In germline, CDR1 is LNHNV, CDR2 YYDKDF (reference sequence). The CDR3 spans 14 residues.

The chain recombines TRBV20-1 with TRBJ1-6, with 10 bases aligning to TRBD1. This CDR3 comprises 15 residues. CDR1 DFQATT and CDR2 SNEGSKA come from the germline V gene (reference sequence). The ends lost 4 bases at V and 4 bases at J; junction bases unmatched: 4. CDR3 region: CSAIGDRGYNSPLHF. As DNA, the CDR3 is TGCAGTGCTATCGGGGACAGGGGATATAATTCACCCCTCCACTTT.